The T cell receptor beta chain described here comes from a study of cytomegalovirus exposure and HLA in healthy donors. General study points: Reports indicate that TCR beta sequences accurately predicted the HLA-A and HLA-B alleles of most subjects. Other equally common chains were less clonally expanded than HLA-associated TCR beta chains, a later analysis showed. Researchers catalogued about 150 TCR beta chains as cytomegalovirus-associated.

A multiplex PCR was run with 60 Vbeta primers and 13 Jbeta primers. Using immunoSEQ multiplex PCR, the repertoire was profiled, and TCRdb retains in-frame clones only, with some absent. Here the sample spans about 130,000 clones, about two thirds being singletons. This clone showed up just a few times. The antigen remains undetermined. CDR3 length: 13 amino acids. Germline V gene sequence: CDR1 SGHTS, CDR2 YDEGEE. V was pared by 4 bases and J by 6 bases, with 11 bases between. The TCR was taken from a woman aged 60-70 years in good health and CMV-seropositive. The J gene is TRBJ1-5, the V gene TRBV5-8; a weak D match, TRBD1 (6 bases). Specimen: PBMCs. CDR3 loop: CASSRTEGQPQHF. CDR3 nucleotides: TGTGCCAGCAGCAGGACAGAGGGTCAGCCCCAGCATTTT.